This T cell receptor (beta chain) was sequenced for a study of identifying expanded T cells in peripheral blood. Study-wide points: Over approximately two and four weeks, about 17 and 20 clones changed, versus roughly 1.1 between replicates. Clone count variance between roughly 2-week samples rose with total template count.

Germline V lookup: CDR1 PRHDT, CDR2 FYEKMQ (reference sequence). CDR3 length: 15 amino acids. Trimming stripped 5 bases from V and 9 bases from J, with 20 bases between. On this clone itself: Its antigen is still unknown.

No infections or other immune events were documented during collection. Only in-frame clones appear in the TCRdb table, and some are missing; sequencing was by immunoSEQ multiplex PCR. The sample contains roughly 81,000 clones, 84% of which appear only once. The sequenced sample consisted of blood. The source of this sequence is a person aged 18 to 75 in good health. This sequence joins TRBV13 and TRBJ2-1; D uncertain. The CDR3 region is CASSAGDLVFGEQFF. The DNA for the CDR3 is TGTGCCAGCAGCGCAGGAGATCTAGTTTTTGGTGAGCAGTTCTTC.